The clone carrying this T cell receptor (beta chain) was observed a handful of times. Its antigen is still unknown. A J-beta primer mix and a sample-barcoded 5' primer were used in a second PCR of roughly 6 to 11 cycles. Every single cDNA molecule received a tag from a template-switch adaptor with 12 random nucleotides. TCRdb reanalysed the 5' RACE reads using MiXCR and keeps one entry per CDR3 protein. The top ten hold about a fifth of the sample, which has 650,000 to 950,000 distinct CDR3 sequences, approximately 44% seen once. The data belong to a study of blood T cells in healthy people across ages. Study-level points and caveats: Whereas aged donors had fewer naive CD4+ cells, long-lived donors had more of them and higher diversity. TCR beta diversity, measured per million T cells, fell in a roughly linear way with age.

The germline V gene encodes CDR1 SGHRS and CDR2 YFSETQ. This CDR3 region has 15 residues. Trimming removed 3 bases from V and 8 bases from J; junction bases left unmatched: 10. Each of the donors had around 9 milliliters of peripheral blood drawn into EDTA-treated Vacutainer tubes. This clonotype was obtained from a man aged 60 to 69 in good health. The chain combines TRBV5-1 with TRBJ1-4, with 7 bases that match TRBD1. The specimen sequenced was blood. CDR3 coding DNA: TGCGCCAGCAGCTCAGGGACAGCTTTAGGCGAAAAACTGTTTTTT. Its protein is CASSSGTALGEKLFF.